These 10 T cell receptor beta chains originate from one sample sequenced in a study of Graves' ophthalmopathy and Graves' hyperthyroidism. Amplified TCR beta CDR3 regions were obtained using RNA transcripts as template. Following a first-round RT-PCR that used HTBI primers, a second-round multiplex PCR was carried out. TCRdb re-derived calls from the multiplex PCR reads in MiXCR, one entry per CDR3 protein. This table has 40,000 to 50,000 distinct CDR3 sequences, 52% appearing once. The sequencing input was peripheral blood. Receptor source: an adult man with Graves' ophthalmopathy.

This clonotype showed up many times. The rearrangement joins TRBV7-9 to TRBJ1-1; tentatively, D is TRBD1 (6 bases). The V gene lost 5 bases and the J gene lost 1 base, with 14 bases spanning the gap. Germline-derived CDR1 and CDR2 are SEHNR and FQNEAQ (reference sequence). The CDR3 is 15 residues long. For the CDR3, the DNA is TGTGCCAGCAGCCAAGGGGGACCAGAGAACACTGAAGCTTTCTTT. Translated, it gives CASSQGGPENTEAFF.

This chain links TRBV7-2 with TRBJ1-5, with D perhaps matching TRBD1 (6 bases). CDR3 size: 15 residues. V lost 1 base and J 2 bases, leaving 9 bases between the germline ends. Germline lookup yields CDR1 SGHTA and CDR2 FQGNSA. CDR3 in amino acids: CASSLVRGGNQPQHF. CDR3 DNA sequence: TGTGCCAGCAGCTTAGTCAGGGGTGGCAATCAGCCCCAGCATTTT. The full variable domain, completed using reference TRBV7-2 and TRBJ1-5, is GAGVSQSPSNKVTEKGKDVELRCDPISGHTALYWYRQSLGQGLEFLIYFQGNSAPDKSGLPSDRFSAERTGGSVSTLTIQRTQQEDSAVYLCASSLVRGGNQPQHFGDGTRLSIL.

The rearrangement joins TRBV24-1 to TRBJ2-1; the D is unclear. The CDR3 sequence is 13 residues long. Germline V gene data show CDR1 as KGHDR and CDR2 as SFDVKD. V lost 3 bases, J lost 8 bases, and 10 bases lay in between. The CDR3 bases are TGTGCCACCAGTGATCCTCCCAACGATGAGCAGTTCTTC. Protein: CATSDPPNDEQFF.

This clonotype was seen repeatedly, ten times or more. This chain links TRBV2 with TRBJ1-5; TRBD1 matches at 9 bases. CDR1 is SNHLY and CDR2 is FYNNEI in the germline V gene. V was clipped by 6 bases and J by 11 bases; unmatched bases: 17. This CDR3 is 16 amino acids long. The CDR3, as DNA: TGTGCCAGCAGGAAGACAGGGGGGAATAGTCGAGGTTCCCAGCATTTT. Protein: CASRKTGGNSRGSQHF.

This clonotype was detected many times. This chain links TRBV5-1 with TRBJ1-1; D is unresolved. Germline V gene lookup returns CDR1 SGHRS and CDR2 YFSETQ. This CDR3 is built from 15 residues. V was clipped by 1 base and J by 1 base, with 11 bases between them. CDR3: CASSLNPRPNTEAFF. CDR3 coding DNA: TGCGCCAGCAGCTTGAATCCCAGACCGAACACTGAAGCTTTCTTT. Full variable domain (missing parts from reference TRBV5-1 and TRBJ1-1): KAGVTQTPRYLIKTRGQQVTLSCSPISGHRSVSWYQQTPGQGLQFLFEYFSETQRNKGNFPGRFSGRQFSNSRSEMNVSTLELGDSALYLCASSLNPRPNTEAFFGQGTRLTVV.

J is TRBJ2-1 and V is TRBV20-1; 9 nucleotides agree with TRBD2. CDR3 size: 16 residues. V lost 6 bases, J lost 9 bases, and 18 bases stayed unmatched. CDR1 and CDR2 (germline): DFQATT, SNEGSKA (reference sequence). DNA of the CDR3: TGCAGTGCGATGCGGGGGGGCGGGACTGTATATGCTGAGCAGTTCTTC. Its translation: CSAMRGGGTVYAEQFF.

The chain couples TRBV6-4 to TRBJ2-2; D call uncertain. The CDR3 is 13 amino acids. Per the germline V gene, CDR1 is MRHNA and CDR2 is SNTAGT. Trimming cost V 8 bases and J 1 base, with 8 bases left between them. CDR3 sequence: CASEDRNTGELFF. The CDR3 bases are TGTGCCAGCGAGGACCGGAACACCGGGGAGCTGTTTTTT.

This clonotype was counted many times. The rearrangement uses TRBV4-1 and TRBJ1-5; TRBD1 is a possible D gene (5 bases). This CDR3 is 12 amino acids long. Germline CDR1 and CDR2: MGHRA and YSYEKL. Trimming shortened V by 1 base and J by 10 bases, and 8 bases separated the two germline ends. The CDR3 DNA reads TGCGCCAGCAGCCAAGTGGGGGAACCCCAGCATTTT. Its protein is CASSQVGEPQHF.

The V call is TRBV6-4, the J call TRBJ2-3; 12 positions match TRBD2. CDR3 length: 14 amino acids. Germline-derived CDR1 and CDR2 are MRHNA and SNTAGT. Germline trimming cut 4 bases from V and 4 bases from J; bases unmatched to any gene: 0. The CDR3 sequence is CASSASGGADTQYF. The CDR3 DNA is TGTGCCAGCAGTGCTAGCGGGGGGGCAGATACGCAGTATTTT.

This clonotype is medium-sized within its sample. In DNA, the CDR3 is TGCAGCGTTGAAGGCGGGGGGAGAGGGGAGACCCAGTACTTC. Residues: CSVEGGGRGETQYF. The chain is built from TRBV29-1 and TRBJ2-5, with 8 bases identical to TRBD2. The germline gives CDR1 SQVTM, CDR2 ANQGSEA. The CDR3 has 14 amino acids. V trimming: 1 base; J trimming: 5 bases; junction bases outside the gene matches: 6.